This T cell receptor beta chain comes out of a study of blood T cell repertoires in COVID-19. Across the study: From the United States, Italy and Spain came samples of acute and convalescent COVID-19. Sources were T cells, B-cell-depleted T cells, or PBMCs; the material itself was cDNA or gDNA.

Profiling relied on immunoSEQ multiplex PCR, and the TCRdb table lists in-frame clones only, not all of them. The sample consists of 200,000 to 250,000 clones, under 90% of them appearing once. Germline V CDR1 and CDR2: MNHNS, SASEGT. V shed 3 bases and J shed 0 bases, with 9 bases lying between them. The CDR3 sequence is 14 residues long. The chain has TRBV6-1 and TRBJ2-7; D is unclear. The source material was peripheral blood. The clonotype comes from a man aged 45-65 years with acute or convalescent COVID-19. The CDR3 DNA reads TGTGCCAGCAGTGAGGGCCCTGCCTCCTACGAGCAGTACTTC. Translating it yields CASSEGPASYEQYF.